The source of this TCR beta chain is a study of T cell changes during pregnancy in multiple sclerosis. Generated by immunoSEQ multiplex PCR, the TCRdb table keeps only in-frame clones and is missing some. The profile covers 45,000 to 60,000 clones, with approximately 93% appearing a single time and 1.5% to 2% taken by the ten largest. Germline CDR1 and CDR2: WNHNN and SYGVQD (reference sequence). CDR3 length: 16 amino acids. Trimming cost V 4 bases and J 5 bases; bases outside gene matches: 6. This chain uses TRBV10-1 with TRBJ2-5; TRBD2 agrees at 14 bases. Sequenced material: peripheral blood, taken in the second trimester of pregnancy. The sequence was collected from a female donor with multiple sclerosis, enrolled in a pregnancy study. DNA for the CDR3: TGCGCCAGCAGTGTGACTAGCGGGAGGGAGTTGGAGACCCAGTACTTC. This encodes CASSVTSGRELETQYF.